This entry lists 32 T cell receptor beta chains sequenced from one sample in a study of CD8+ T cells in alopecia areata. Stated treatment: oral pan-JAK inhibitor, 5-10 mg twice daily. RNA, once extracted, was reverse transcribed into cDNA for use as the sequencing template. Assay used: immunoSEQ multiplex PCR; TCRdb lists only in-frame clones, some missing. This sample yields 150,000 to 250,000 clones, of which 55% to 70% are seen a single time; approximately 3.4% belongs to the top ten. The sample consisted of CD4+ T cells sorted from blood, taken at week 4, from a patient treated with tofacitinib. These receptors were taken from a human donor with alopecia areata.

The chain has TRBV7-9 and TRBJ1-5, with D uncertain. V was pared by 5 bases and J by 0 bases, with 8 bases between. Per the germline V gene, CDR1 is SEHNR and CDR2 is FQNEAQ (reference sequence). The CDR3 totals 14 residues. CDR3 amino acids: CASSPGDSNQPQHF. CDR3 nucleotide sequence: TGTGCCAGCAGCCCTGGGGATAGCAATCAGCCCCAGCATTTT.

The J gene is TRBJ2-1, the V gene TRBV4-3, with TRBD2 identical over 11 bases. The CDR3 is 16 amino acids. The germline CDR1 and CDR2 sequences are LGHNA and YSLEER. V shed 3 bases, J shed 10 bases, and the junction held 11 bases outside the gene matches. As DNA, the CDR3 is TGCGCCAGCAGCCAGGTTGTGCTAGCGGGGGGAGGGGAGCAGTTCTTC. Amino acids: CASSQVVLAGGGEQFF.

The V gene is TRBV7-2, the J gene TRBJ2-2, with no clear D. Per germline, CDR1 SGHTA and CDR2 FQGNSA. The CDR3 spans 15 residues. Deletions cut 7 bases from V and 0 bases from J, with 12 bases between. The CDR3 spells CASNTPTANTGELFF. The DNA for the CDR3 is TGTGCCAGCAACACACCTACGGCGAACACCGGGGAGCTGTTTTTT.

The chain's CDR3 is CSVSKGLQETQYF. The CDR3 DNA reads TGCAGCGTGAGCAAGGGGCTCCAAGAGACCCAGTACTTC. The rearrangement links TRBV29-1 to TRBJ2-5; D may be TRBD1 (5 bases). The CDR3 is made up of 13 amino acids. From germline, CDR1 is SQVTM and CDR2 ANQGSEA. The V end was cut by 6 bases, the J end by 1 base, with 12 bases between.

The chain has TRBV30 and TRBJ2-4; D might be TRBD2 (6 bases). CDR1 and CDR2 from the germline V gene are GTSNPN and SVGIG (reference sequence). Between the trimmed V and J ends, which lost 8 bases and 8 bases, there was a span of 19 bases. This CDR3 has 13 residues. CDR3 loop: CAASMGGLDIQYF. In DNA form, the CDR3 reads TGTGCCGCCTCGATGGGGGGTTTAGACATTCAGTACTTC. The variable domain in full, with the rest retrieved from reference TRBV30 and TRBJ2-4, is SQTIHQWPATLVQPVGSPLSLECTVEGTSNPNLYWYRQAAGRGLQLLFYSVGIGQISSEVPQNLSASRPQDRQFILSSKKLLLSDSGFYLCAASMGGLDIQYFGAGTRLSVL.

The chain recombines TRBV29-1 with TRBJ2-5, with D unresolved. Per the germline V gene, CDR1 is SQVTM and CDR2 is ANQGSEA. The CDR3 is 12 amino acids. Trimming left V 7 bases short and J 0 bases short, with 9 bases between. The CDR3 loop is CSAGVYQETQYF. CDR3 in DNA: TGCAGCGCCGGAGTGTACCAAGAGACCCAGTACTTC.

The chain is built from TRBV29-1 and TRBJ1-1, with D hard to call. Trimming stripped 5 bases from V and 5 bases from J, with 6 bases between. There are 10 residues in the CDR3. Per germline, CDR1 SQVTM and CDR2 ANQGSEA. The DNA for the CDR3 is TGCAGCGTTCAGAGTACTGAAGCTTTCTTT. Amino acids: CSVQSTEAFF.

Only a few counts were recorded for this clone. This rearrangement joins TRBV4-2 to TRBJ1-1; 7 bases are shared with TRBD1. CDR1 is LGHNA, CDR2 YNFKEQ, per germline. The CDR3 loop spans 15 amino acids. V dropped 4 bases and J dropped 6; count of bases not matched to a gene: 11. In DNA, the CDR3 is TGTGCCAGCAGCCGTTGGGCACAGGGGAATCCTGAAGCTTTCTTT. Translation gives CASSRWAQGNPEAFF.

A word on this clone: Other DNA variants within this sample encode the same CDR3. The chain carries TRBV5-1 and TRBJ2-3; a possible D gene is TRBD1 (6 bases). Trimming removed 2 bases from V and 0 bases from J, with 13 bases in between. Germline V gene sequence: CDR1 SGHRS, CDR2 YFSETQ. The CDR3 is made up of 16 amino acids. CDR3 protein: CASSLSGDGSTDTQYF. CDR3 DNA sequence: TGCGCCAGCAGCTTATCAGGGGATGGTAGCACAGATACGCAGTATTTT. Based on the CDR3 plus reference TRBV5-1 and TRBJ2-3, the full variable domain is KAGVTQTPRYLIKTRGQQVTLSCSPISGHRSVSWYQQTPGQGLQFLFEYFSETQRNKGNFPGRFSGRQFSNSRSEMNVSTLELGDSALYLCASSLSGDGSTDTQYFGPGTRLTVL.

The rearrangement joins TRBV30 to TRBJ2-3, with TRBD2 as a possible D gene (6 bases). The V end was cut by 7 bases, the J end by 0 bases, with 14 bases between. The CDR3 length is 14 residues. Germline assignment: CDR1 GTSNPN and CDR2 SVGIG (reference sequence). CDR3 coding DNA: TGTGCCTTCTGGAGGGGTTCTAGCACAGATACGCAGTATTTT. Translated: CAFWRGSSTDTQYF. The complete variable domain, with remaining parts taken from reference TRBV30 and TRBJ2-3, reads SQTIHQWPATLVQPVGSPLSLECTVEGTSNPNLYWYRQAAGRGLQLLFYSVGIGQISSEVPQNLSASRPQDRQFILSSKKLLLSDSGFYLCAFWRGSSTDTQYFGPGTRLTVL.

The V and J genes are TRBV5-1 and TRBJ1-1; tentatively, D is TRBD1 (5 bases). This CDR3 has 13 amino acids. Germline loops: CDR1 SGHRS, CDR2 YFSETQ. V was clipped by 4 bases and J by 10 bases, with 17 bases between them. The CDR3 coding sequence is TGCGCCAGCAGCGGGGGGACGGCCCGGCGAGCTTTCTTT. It specifies CASSGGTARRAFF.

The chain employs TRBV30 and TRBJ2-7; D possibly corresponds to TRBD1 (5 bases). Per germline, CDR1 GTSNPN and CDR2 SVGIG (reference sequence). Trimming took off 3 bases at V and 7 bases at J, with 16 bases between the two ends. CDR3 length equals 13 residues. The CDR3 spells CAWSLTGLGEQYF. In DNA form, the CDR3 reads TGTGCCTGGAGCCTTACAGGTTTAGGGGAGCAGTACTTC.

This clone was detected a few times. The chain uses TRBV2 and TRBJ2-7; 10 nucleotides agree with TRBD2. This CDR3 is built from 15 residues. Unmatched junction bases numbered 10, after V lost 4 bases and J lost 7 bases. CDR1 and CDR2 from the germline V gene are SNHLY and FYNNEI. CDR3 region: CASSGERGGSEEQYF. DNA of the CDR3: TGTGCCAGCAGTGGAGAGCGGGGGGGCTCTGAAGAGCAGTACTTC.

CDR3 protein: CASSPRGSGANVLTF. The CDR3 nucleotides are TGTGCCAGCAGCCCCAGGGGCTCTGGGGCCAACGTCCTGACTTTC. The chain recombines TRBV6-5 with TRBJ2-6, with a possible D match to TRBD1 (6 bases). Per germline, CDR1 MNHEY and CDR2 SVGAGI. V was pared by 6 bases and J by 0 bases, with 9 bases between. The CDR3 loop spans 15 amino acids.

This sequence joins TRBV5-1 and TRBJ2-3, with TRBD2 matching 8 bases. The V gene end was trimmed by 3 bases and the J gene end by 2 bases; junction bases not matched to a gene: 5. CDR1 is SGHRS, CDR2 YFSETQ, per germline. The CDR3 contains 15 residues. DNA of the CDR3: TGCGCCAGCAGCTCTAGCGGGCTGAACACAGATACGCAGTATTTT. Protein: CASSSSGLNTDTQYF.

This chain links TRBV18 with TRBJ1-1; D call uncertain. The CDR3 has 14 amino acids. Between the trimmed V and J ends, which lost 1 base and 0 bases, there was a span of 6 bases. Germline V gene data show CDR1 as KGHSH and CDR2 as LQKENI. The CDR3 loop reads CASSPRKMNTEAFF. CDR3 nucleotide sequence: TGTGCCAGCTCACCACGGAAGATGAACACTGAAGCTTTCTTT.

This clone was detected only a few times. This chain links TRBV29-1 with TRBJ1-1; no clear D. Germline assignment: CDR1 SQVTM and CDR2 ANQGSEA. Deletions cut 3 bases from V and 6 bases from J, with 11 bases between. The length of the CDR3 is 12 residues. The CDR3 DNA reads TGCAGCGTTGACGAAGAAGGGCCTGAAGCTTTCTTT. Protein: CSVDEEGPEAFF.

This clone has a handful of counts. V and J are TRBV29-1 and TRBJ2-2; D is perhaps TRBD1 (8 bases). Trimming left V 7 bases short and J 6 bases short, with 21 bases between. Germline V lookup: CDR1 SQVTM, CDR2 ANQGSEA. This CDR3 region has 15 residues. CDR3 sequence: CSGQDREGVAGELFF. The CDR3 region has the DNA TGCAGCGGTCAGGACAGGGAGGGTGTGGCCGGGGAGCTGTTTTTT.

V usage is TRBV4-2 and J usage is TRBJ2-7; D is perhaps TRBD1 (6 bases). Germline CDR1 is LGHNA and CDR2 is YNFKEQ. Trimming took 4 bases from V and 3 from J, leaving 16 bases between them. The CDR3 consists of 15 residues. DNA of the CDR3: TGTGCCAGCAGCCGTCCCCAGGGGATGGGCTACGAGCAGTACTTC. This sequence encodes CASSRPQGMGYEQYF.

This clone has a handful of counts. J is TRBJ2-3 and V is TRBV18, with 7 bases that match TRBD2. CDR1 is KGHSH, CDR2 LQKENI, per germline. J was trimmed by 1 base and V by 0 bases; bases with no gene match: 1. The CDR3 is made up of 15 amino acids. This CDR3 reads CASSPPSGGTDTQYF. The CDR3 DNA sequence: TGTGCCAGCTCACCACCGAGCGGGGGCACAGATACGCAGTATTTT.

The gene calls are TRBV4-1 and TRBJ1-5; TRBD1 matches at 8 bases. Germline V gene sequence: CDR1 MGHRA, CDR2 YSYEKL. The CDR3 contains 15 residues. The V segment lost 5 bases and the J segment 4 bases; nucleotides outside the gene matches: 7. The CDR3 spells CASSTHRGVNQPQHF. The CDR3 DNA reads TGCGCCAGCAGCACGCACAGGGGGGTAAATCAGCCCCAGCATTTT.

The rearrangement uses TRBV5-6 and TRBJ2-7; TRBD1 might be the D (6 bases). Trimming shortened V by 4 bases and J by 0 bases, and 17 bases separated the two germline ends. The germline V gene encodes CDR1 SGHDT and CDR2 YYEEEE. CDR3 length: 16 amino acids. The CDR3 coding sequence is TGTGCCAGCAGCCCACTCCTCAGGGGTCCCTCCTACGAGCAGTACTTC. It is translated as CASSPLLRGPSYEQYF. Full variable domain (outside the CDR3, taken from reference TRBV5-6 and TRBJ2-7): DAGVTQSPTHLIKTRGQQVTLRCSPKSGHDTVSWYQQALGQGPQFIFQYYEEEERQRGNFPDRFSGHQFPNYSSELNVNALLLGDSALYLCASSPLLRGPSYEQYFGPGTRLTVT.

This clone was seen a few times. This chain links TRBV2 with TRBJ2-3; 8 bases are a match to TRBD2. CDR3 length: 14 residues. Unmatched junction bases numbered 12, after V lost 11 bases and J lost 5 bases. CDR1 and CDR2 (germline): SNHLY, FYNNEI. The CDR3 sequence: CAAGQASGRDTQYF. CDR3 DNA sequence: TGTGCCGCGGGGCAGGCAAGCGGGAGAGATACGCAGTATTTT.

In this sample, this clone turned up a few times. The gene calls are TRBV27 and TRBJ1-5; D call uncertain. V was cut by 1 base and J by 0 bases, with 13 bases left in between. The germline V gene has CDR1 MNHEY and CDR2 SMNVEV (reference sequence). The CDR3 consists of 17 residues. DNA of the CDR3: TGTGCCAGCAGTTTATACGCAGTGGAAAATAGCAATCAGCCCCAGCATTTT. Translating gives CASSLYAVENSNQPQHF.

J is TRBJ1-2 and V is TRBV9, with D unresolved. Trimming removed 0 bases at V and 2 bases at J, with 11 bases between. The CDR3 runs to 15 residues. CDR1 SGDLS and CDR2 YYNGEE come from the germline V gene. The CDR3 here is CASSVATSTNYGYTF. CDR3 nucleotide sequence: TGTGCCAGCAGCGTAGCTACGAGTACCAACTATGGCTACACCTTC.

The chain joins TRBV28 to TRBJ1-4; 9 bases are a match to TRBD1. The trim removed 2 bases at V and 7 bases at J, leaving 8 bases unmatched. The CDR3 is made up of 16 amino acids. Germline CDR1 reads MDHEN; CDR2 reads SYDVKM. The CDR3 sequence: CASSLNPTGGFEKLFF. CDR3 nucleotide sequence: TGTGCCAGCAGTTTAAACCCCACAGGGGGCTTTGAAAAACTGTTTTTT.

This chain links TRBV29-1 with TRBJ1-2; perhaps TRBD1 as D (5 bases). CDR3 length: 13 amino acids. V was cut by 6 bases and J by 5 bases, with 16 bases left in between. Germline CDR1 and CDR2: SQVTM and ANQGSEA. As DNA, the CDR3 is TGCAGCGTAACCTTTTCCGGGGCTTATGGCTACACCTTC. Encoded protein: CSVTFSGAYGYTF.

The rearrangement joins TRBV30 to TRBJ1-1; 7 positions match TRBD1. V lost 5 bases to trimming and J lost 0 bases; unmatched junction nucleotides: 9. The length of the CDR3 is 15 residues. Germline lookup yields CDR1 GTSNPN and CDR2 SVGIG (reference sequence). This CDR3 is CAWFRDSLMNTEAFF. The CDR3 nucleotides are TGTGCCTGGTTCCGGGACAGCCTCATGAACACTGAAGCTTTCTTT. Combining the CDR3 with reference TRBV30 and TRBJ1-1 gives the whole variable domain SQTIHQWPATLVQPVGSPLSLECTVEGTSNPNLYWYRQAAGRGLQLLFYSVGIGQISSEVPQNLSASRPQDRQFILSSKKLLLSDSGFYLCAWFRDSLMNTEAFFGQGTRLTVV.

This chain uses TRBV29-1 with TRBJ2-6, with 7 bases aligning to TRBD2. The CDR3 is 14 amino acids. Per the germline V gene, CDR1 is SQVTM and CDR2 is ANQGSEA. V dropped 7 bases and J dropped 6; count of bases not matched to a gene: 9. CDR3 in DNA: TGCAGCGCCCTGTCCCGGGGGGAGGCCAACGTCCTGACTTTC. It yields the protein CSALSRGEANVLTF.

The chain recombines TRBV29-1 with TRBJ1-1; D not resolved. From germline, CDR1 is SQVTM and CDR2 ANQGSEA. V lost 4 bases, J lost 8 bases, and 11 bases lay in between. This CDR3 has 11 amino acids. CDR3 sequence (DNA): TGCAGCGTTGCCAGGACGCCGGAAGCTTTCTTT. Its protein is CSVARTPEAFF.

The V gene is TRBV28, the J gene TRBJ1-2; D possibly corresponds to TRBD1 (6 bases). This CDR3 is built from 13 residues. V lost 3 bases and J 8 bases, leaving 13 bases between the germline ends. Germline V CDR1 and CDR2: MDHEN, SYDVKM. CDR3 in amino acids: CASSLEGEGGYTF. The CDR3 bases are TGTGCCAGCAGTTTGGAGGGGGAGGGCGGCTACACCTTC.

J is TRBJ2-2 and V is TRBV30; 7 nucleotides align to TRBD1. J was trimmed by 5 bases and V by 0 bases; bases with no gene match: 6. CDR3 length equals 15 residues. Germline V gene lookup returns CDR1 GTSNPN and CDR2 SVGIG (reference sequence). CDR3 sequence reads: CAWSVEGARTGELFF. The CDR3 DNA sequence: TGTGCCTGGAGTGTTGAGGGGGCCAGAACCGGGGAGCTGTTTTTT.